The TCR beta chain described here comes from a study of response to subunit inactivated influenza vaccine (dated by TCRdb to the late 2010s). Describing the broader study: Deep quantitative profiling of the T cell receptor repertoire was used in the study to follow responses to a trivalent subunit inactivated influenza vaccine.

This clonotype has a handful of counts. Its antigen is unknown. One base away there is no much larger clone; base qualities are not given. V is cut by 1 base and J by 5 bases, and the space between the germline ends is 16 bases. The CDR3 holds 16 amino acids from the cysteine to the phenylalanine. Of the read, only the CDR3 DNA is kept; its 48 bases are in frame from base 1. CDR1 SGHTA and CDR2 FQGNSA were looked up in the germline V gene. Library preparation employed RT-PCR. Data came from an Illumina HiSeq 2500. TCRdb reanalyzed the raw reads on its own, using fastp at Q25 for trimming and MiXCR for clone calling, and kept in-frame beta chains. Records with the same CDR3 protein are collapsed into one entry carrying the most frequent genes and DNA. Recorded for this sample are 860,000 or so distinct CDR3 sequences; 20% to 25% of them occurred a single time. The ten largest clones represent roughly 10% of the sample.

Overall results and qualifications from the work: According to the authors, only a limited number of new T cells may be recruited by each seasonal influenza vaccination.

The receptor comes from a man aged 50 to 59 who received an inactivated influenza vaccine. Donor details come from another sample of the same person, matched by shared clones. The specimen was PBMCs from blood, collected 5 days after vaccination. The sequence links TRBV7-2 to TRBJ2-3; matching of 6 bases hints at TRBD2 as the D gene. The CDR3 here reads CASSLEALARGDTQYF. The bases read TGTGCCAGCAGCTTAGAAGCTCTAGCGAGGGGAGATACGCAGTATTTT.